The clone carrying this T cell receptor beta chain has ten or more counts. Antigen unknown. Sorted cell numbers of about 19,000 to 1,000,000, with 10%, 30% or 50% RNA, served as input for naive CD8 libraries. The authors sorted naive CD8 T cells as CD8+CD4-CCR7+CD45RA+. These data come from a study of molecular identifiers for immune sequencing clone quantification. Turning to the study itself: The replicates split RNA from roughly 20,000 or 100,000 naive CD8 cells five ways and sequenced four.

Germline V gene data show CDR1 as SNHLY and CDR2 as FYNNEI. The CDR3 sequence is 13 residues long. V was shortened by 1 base and J by 13 bases, with 17 bases between the two germline ends. TCRdb redid the calling of the PCR reads with MiXCR, one entry per CDR3 protein. The repertoire includes 250,000 to 400,000 distinct CDR3 sequences, about 22% of them detected once, and approximately 0.8% sits in the top ten. Study outcomes and limitations: Identical barcode-sharing TCR molecules could lead to underestimated sizes for highly expanded clones.

The source material was naive CD8+ T cells from blood, with Jurkat cell RNA spiked in. Subset denoted: FACS-sorted CD8+CD4-CCR7+CD45RA+ naive T cells. The clonotype was recovered from a human donor in good health. Some libraries in this study had Jurkat cell RNA spiked in. The chain links TRBV2 to TRBJ2-7; tentative D call: TRBD2 (5 bases). CDR3 residues: CASSEGGRGSVYF. The CDR3 DNA follows: TGTGCCAGCAGTGAAGGAGGGCGCGGGTCCGTCTACTTC.